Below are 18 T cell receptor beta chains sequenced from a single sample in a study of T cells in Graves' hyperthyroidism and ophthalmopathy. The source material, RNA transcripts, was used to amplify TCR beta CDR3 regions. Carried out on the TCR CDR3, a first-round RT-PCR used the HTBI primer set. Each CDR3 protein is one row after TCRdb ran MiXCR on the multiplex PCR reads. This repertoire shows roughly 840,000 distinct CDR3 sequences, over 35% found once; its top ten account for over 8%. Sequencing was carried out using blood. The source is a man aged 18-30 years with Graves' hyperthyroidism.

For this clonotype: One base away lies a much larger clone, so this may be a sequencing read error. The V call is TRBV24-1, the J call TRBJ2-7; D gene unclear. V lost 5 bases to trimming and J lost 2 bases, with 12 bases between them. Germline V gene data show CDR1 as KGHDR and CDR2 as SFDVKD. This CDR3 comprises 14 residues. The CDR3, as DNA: TGTGCCACCAGTGGCGGCATGAATCCCTACGAGCAGTACTTC. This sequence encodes CATSGGMNPYEQYF.

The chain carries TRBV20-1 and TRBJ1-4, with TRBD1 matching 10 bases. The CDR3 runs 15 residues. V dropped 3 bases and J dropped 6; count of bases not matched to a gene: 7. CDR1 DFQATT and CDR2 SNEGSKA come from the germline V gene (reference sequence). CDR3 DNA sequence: TGCAGTGCTAGCGAGTTAGGGACAGGGGATGAAAAACTGTTTTTT. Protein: CSASELGTGDEKLFF.

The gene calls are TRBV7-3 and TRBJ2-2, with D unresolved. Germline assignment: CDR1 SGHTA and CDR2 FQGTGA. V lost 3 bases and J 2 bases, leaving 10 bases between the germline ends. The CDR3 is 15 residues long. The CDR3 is CASSFKGINTGELFF. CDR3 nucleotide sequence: TGTGCCAGCAGCTTTAAGGGTATAAACACCGGGGAGCTGTTTTTT.

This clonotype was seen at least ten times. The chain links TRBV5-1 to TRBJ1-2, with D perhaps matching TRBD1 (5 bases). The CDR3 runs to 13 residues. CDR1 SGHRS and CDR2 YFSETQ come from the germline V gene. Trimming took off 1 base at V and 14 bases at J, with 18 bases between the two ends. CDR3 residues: CASSLPRDGMRTF. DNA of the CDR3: TGCGCCAGCAGCTTGCCCCGGGACGGCATGAGAACCTTC.

The CDR3 sequence is CSVVEGGPLSGANVLTF. The DNA of the CDR3 is TGCAGCGTTGTGGAGGGGGGCCCCCTCTCTGGGGCCAACGTCCTGACTTTC. The rearrangement uses TRBV29-1 and TRBJ2-6; D possibly matches TRBD1 or TRBD2 (6 bases each). CDR3 size: 17 residues. V was clipped by 4 bases and J by 0 bases, with 16 bases between them. The germline gives CDR1 SQVTM, CDR2 ANQGSEA.

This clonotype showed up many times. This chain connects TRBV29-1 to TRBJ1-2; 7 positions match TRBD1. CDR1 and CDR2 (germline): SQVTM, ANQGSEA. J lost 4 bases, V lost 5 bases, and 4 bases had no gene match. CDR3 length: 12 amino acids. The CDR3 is CSVYRGSYGYTF. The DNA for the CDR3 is TGCAGCGTTTACAGGGGTAGCTATGGCTACACCTTC.

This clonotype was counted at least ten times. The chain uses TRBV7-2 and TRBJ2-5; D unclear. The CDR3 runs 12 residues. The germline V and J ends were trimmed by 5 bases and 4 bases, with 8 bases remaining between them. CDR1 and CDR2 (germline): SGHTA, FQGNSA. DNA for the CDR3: TGTGCCAGCAGCCCAGACCGAGAGACCCAGTACTTC. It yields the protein CASSPDRETQYF.

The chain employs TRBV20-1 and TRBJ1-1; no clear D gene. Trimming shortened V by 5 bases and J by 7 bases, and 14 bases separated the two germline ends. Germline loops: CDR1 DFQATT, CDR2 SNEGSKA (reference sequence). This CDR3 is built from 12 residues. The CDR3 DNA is TGCAGTGCTTCCCGGGTCGTAAATGAAGCTTTCTTT. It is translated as CSASRVVNEAFF.

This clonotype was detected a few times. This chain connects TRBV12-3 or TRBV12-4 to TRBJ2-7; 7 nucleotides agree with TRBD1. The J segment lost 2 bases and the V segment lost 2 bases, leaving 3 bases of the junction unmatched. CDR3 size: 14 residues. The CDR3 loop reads CASSLMDRPYEQYF. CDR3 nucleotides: TGTGCCAGCAGTTTAATGGACAGGCCCTACGAGCAGTACTTC.

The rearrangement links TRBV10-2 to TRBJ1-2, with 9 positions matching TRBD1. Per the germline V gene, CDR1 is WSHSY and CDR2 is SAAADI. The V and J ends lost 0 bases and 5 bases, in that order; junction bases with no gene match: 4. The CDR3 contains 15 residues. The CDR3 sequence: CASSESGQGGYGYTF. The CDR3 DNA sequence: TGCGCCAGCAGTGAGTCGGGACAGGGAGGGTATGGCTACACCTTC.

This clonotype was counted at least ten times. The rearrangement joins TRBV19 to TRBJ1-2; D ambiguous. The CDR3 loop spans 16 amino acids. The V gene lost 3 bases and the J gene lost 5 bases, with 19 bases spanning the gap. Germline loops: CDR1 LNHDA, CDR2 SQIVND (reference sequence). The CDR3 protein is CASSIVQHWLTYGYTF. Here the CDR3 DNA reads TGTGCCAGTAGTATTGTCCAACATTGGCTGACTTATGGCTACACCTTC.

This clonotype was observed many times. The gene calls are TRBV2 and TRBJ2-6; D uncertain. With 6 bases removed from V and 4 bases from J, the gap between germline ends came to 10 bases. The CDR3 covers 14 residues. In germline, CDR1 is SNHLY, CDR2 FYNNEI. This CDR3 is CASRRALGANVLTF. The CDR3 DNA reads TGTGCCAGCAGAAGGGCTCTGGGGGCCAACGTCCTGACTTTC.

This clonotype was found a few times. This CDR3 reads CASSQYVGSGELFF. In DNA form, the CDR3 reads TGCGCCAGCAGCCAATACGTGGGAAGCGGGGAGCTGTTTTTT. The V and J genes are TRBV4-1 and TRBJ2-2; D is unresolved. This CDR3 has 14 residues. Trimming pared 2 bases from V and 7 bases from J, leaving 11 bases between. Germline CDR1 and CDR2: MGHRA and YSYEKL.

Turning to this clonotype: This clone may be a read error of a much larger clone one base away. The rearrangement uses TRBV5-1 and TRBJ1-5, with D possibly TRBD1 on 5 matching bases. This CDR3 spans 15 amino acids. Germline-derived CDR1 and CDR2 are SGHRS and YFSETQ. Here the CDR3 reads CASSLGGNSNKPQHF. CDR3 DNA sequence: TGCGCCAGCAGCTTGGGGGGGAATAGCAATAAGCCCCAGCATTTT. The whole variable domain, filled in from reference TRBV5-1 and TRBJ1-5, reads KAGVTQTPRYLIKTRGQQVTLSCSPISGHRSVSWYQQTPGQGLQFLFEYFSETQRNKGNFPGRFSGRQFSNSRSEMNVSTLELGDSALYLCASSLGGNSNKPQHFGDGTRLSIL.

The CDR3 DNA sequence: TGTGCCGCTAGCGGGGGGATGACGGAGACCCAGTACTTC. This encodes CAASGGMTETQYF. The chain employs TRBV2 and TRBJ2-5; 11 bases line up with TRBD2. Germline CDR1 reads SNHLY; CDR2 reads FYNNEI. J was trimmed by 5 bases and V by 11 bases; bases with no gene match: 7. The CDR3 has 13 amino acids.

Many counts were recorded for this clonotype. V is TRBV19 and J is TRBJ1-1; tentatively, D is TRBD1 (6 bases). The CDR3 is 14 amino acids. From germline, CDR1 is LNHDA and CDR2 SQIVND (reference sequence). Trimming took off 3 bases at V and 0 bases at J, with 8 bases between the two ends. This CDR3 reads CASSMQGMNTEAFF. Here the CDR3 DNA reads TGTGCCAGTAGTATGCAGGGGATGAACACTGAAGCTTTCTTT.

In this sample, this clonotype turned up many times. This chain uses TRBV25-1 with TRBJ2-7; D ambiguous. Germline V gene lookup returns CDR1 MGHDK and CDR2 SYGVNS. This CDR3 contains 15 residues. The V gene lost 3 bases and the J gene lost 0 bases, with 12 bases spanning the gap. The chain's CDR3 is CASSEEIGLSYEQYF. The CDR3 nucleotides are TGTGCCAGCAGTGAGGAGATAGGCCTCTCCTACGAGCAGTACTTC.

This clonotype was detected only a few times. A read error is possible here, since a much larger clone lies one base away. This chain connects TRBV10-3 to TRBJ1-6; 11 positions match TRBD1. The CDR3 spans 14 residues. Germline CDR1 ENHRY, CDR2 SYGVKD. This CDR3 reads CATRGTGGNSPFHF. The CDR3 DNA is TGTGCCACGCGCGGGACAGGGGGTAATTCACCCTTCCACTTT.